The T cell receptor (beta chain) under discussion was sequenced for a study of human T cells and chemical hapten exposure. Stated time point: pre-sensitization, week 0. Treatment of the sample: therapeutic diphenylcyclopropenone sensitization with weekly scalp DPC. Unseparated into fractions, whole blood served as the source from which total RNA was extracted. TCRdb re-analysed the RACE reads in MiXCR, keeping a single row per CDR3 protein. The profile shows around 330,000 distinct CDR3 sequences, about 5% of them singletons. The germline V and J ends were trimmed by 5 bases and 14 bases, with 16 bases remaining between them. The CDR3 consists of 13 residues. Germline loops: CDR1 LNHDA, CDR2 SQIVND (reference sequence).

The sample in question was whole blood, obtained in connection with sensitization to the hapten diphenylcyclopropenone (DPC). V gene TRBV19 combines with J gene TRBJ1-6; D unclear. This sequence was found in a woman aged 18-35 years with alopecia areata. Some clones in this sample may be carry-over from other donors' samples. CDR3 sequence reads: CASSPRLSEALHF. For the CDR3, the DNA is TGTGCCAGTAGTCCCCGGCTAAGCGAAGCCCTCCACTTT. Based on the CDR3 plus reference TRBV19 and TRBJ1-6, the full variable domain is DGGITQSPKYLFRKEGQNVTLSCEQNLNHDAMYWYRQDPGQGLRLIYYSQIVNDFQKGDIAEGYSVSREKKESFPLTVTSAQKNPTAFYLCASSPRLSEALHFGNGTRLTVT.